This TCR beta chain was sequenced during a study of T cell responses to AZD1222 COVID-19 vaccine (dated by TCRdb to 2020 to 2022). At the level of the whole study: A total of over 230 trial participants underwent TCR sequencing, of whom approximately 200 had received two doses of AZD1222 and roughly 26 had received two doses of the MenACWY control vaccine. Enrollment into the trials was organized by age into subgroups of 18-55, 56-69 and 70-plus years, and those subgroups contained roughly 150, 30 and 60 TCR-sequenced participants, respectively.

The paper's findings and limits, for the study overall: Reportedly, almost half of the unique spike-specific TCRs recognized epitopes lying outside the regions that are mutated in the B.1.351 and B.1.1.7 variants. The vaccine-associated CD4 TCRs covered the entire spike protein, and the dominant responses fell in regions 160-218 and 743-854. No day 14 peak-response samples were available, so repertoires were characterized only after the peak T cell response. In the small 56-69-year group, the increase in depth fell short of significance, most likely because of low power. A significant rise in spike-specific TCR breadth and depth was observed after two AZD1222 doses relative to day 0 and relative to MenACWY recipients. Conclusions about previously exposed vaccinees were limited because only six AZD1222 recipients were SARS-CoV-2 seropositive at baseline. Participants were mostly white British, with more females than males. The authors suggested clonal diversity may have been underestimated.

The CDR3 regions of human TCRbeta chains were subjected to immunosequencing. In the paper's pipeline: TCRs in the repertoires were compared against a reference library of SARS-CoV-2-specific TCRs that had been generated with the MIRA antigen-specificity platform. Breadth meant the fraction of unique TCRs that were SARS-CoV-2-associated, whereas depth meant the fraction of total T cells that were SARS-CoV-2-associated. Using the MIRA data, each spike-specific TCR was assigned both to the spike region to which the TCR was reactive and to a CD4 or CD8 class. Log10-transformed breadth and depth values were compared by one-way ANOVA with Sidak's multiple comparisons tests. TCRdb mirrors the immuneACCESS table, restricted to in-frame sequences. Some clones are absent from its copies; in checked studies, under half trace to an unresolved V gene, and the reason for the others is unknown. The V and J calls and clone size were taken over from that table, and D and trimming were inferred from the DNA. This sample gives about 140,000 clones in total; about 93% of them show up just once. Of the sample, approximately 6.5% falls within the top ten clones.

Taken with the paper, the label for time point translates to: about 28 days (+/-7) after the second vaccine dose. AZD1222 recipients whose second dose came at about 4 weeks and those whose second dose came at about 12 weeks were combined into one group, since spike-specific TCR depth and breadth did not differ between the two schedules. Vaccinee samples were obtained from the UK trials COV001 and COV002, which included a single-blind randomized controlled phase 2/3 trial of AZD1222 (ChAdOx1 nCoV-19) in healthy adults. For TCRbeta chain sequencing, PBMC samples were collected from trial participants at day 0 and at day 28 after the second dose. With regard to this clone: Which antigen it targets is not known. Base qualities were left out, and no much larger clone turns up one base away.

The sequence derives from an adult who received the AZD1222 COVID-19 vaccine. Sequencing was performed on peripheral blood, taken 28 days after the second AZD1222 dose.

The bases are TGTGCCAGCAGTAAAGGACAGCACTTCGAGCAGTACTTC. The translation is CASSKGQHFEQYF. Recombination connected TRBV6-2 or TRBV6-3 to TRBJ2-7; the D region possibly corresponds to TRBD1 (6 bases align). Between the V and J ends, shortened by 5 bases and 6 bases respectively, the junction contains 14 bases. Taken from cysteine to phenylalanine, the CDR3 has 13 residues. The CDR3 DNA has 39 bases and is translated from base 1. The CDR1 and CDR2 encoded by the germline V gene are MNHEY and SVGEGT.